These 31 T cell receptor beta chains originate from one sample sequenced in a study of blood T cell repertoires in COVID-19. Produced via immunoSEQ multiplex PCR; TCRdb's table is partial and in-frame only. The table shows about 84,000 clones, with about four fifths occurring only once. The sequencing input was peripheral blood. These receptors all stem from an elderly man with active or convalescent COVID-19.

The V call is TRBV9, the J call TRBJ2-3, with 8 bases that match TRBD2. V lost 1 base, J lost 5 bases, and 6 bases stayed unmatched. The CDR3 sequence is 15 residues long. Germline CDR1 reads SGDLS; CDR2 reads YYNGEE. CDR3: CASSVSGGRGDTQYF. The CDR3 bases are TGTGCCAGCAGCGTAAGCGGGGGCCGGGGAGATACGCAGTATTTT.

The V and J genes are TRBV7-6 and TRBJ2-7; 9 nucleotides align to TRBD2. Per the germline V gene, CDR1 is SGHVS and CDR2 is FNYEAQ. The ends lost 10 bases at V and 5 bases at J; junction bases unmatched: 15. The CDR3 totals 15 residues. Here the CDR3 reads CATTPGLAPYHEQYF. CDR3 nucleotide sequence: TGTGCCACGACGCCGGGACTAGCACCATACCACGAGCAGTACTTC.

The genes are TRBV7-8 and TRBJ2-7, with D possibly TRBD1 on 6 matching bases. The CDR3 totals 13 residues. Trimming shortened V by 4 bases and J by 2 bases, and 9 bases separated the two germline ends. Germline assignment: CDR1 SGHVS and CDR2 FQNEAQ. In DNA form, the CDR3 reads TGTGCCAGCAGCTCTCGGACAGCCTACGAGCAGTACTTC. The encoded protein is CASSSRTAYEQYF.

The CDR3 sequence is CASSILSPQVLFHTEAFF. DNA of the CDR3: TGTGCCAGTAGTATACTTTCGCCACAGGTCCTATTCCACACTGAAGCTTTCTTT. The chain uses TRBV19 and TRBJ1-1, with D tentatively TRBD1 (5 bases). V lost 2 bases, J lost 3 bases, and 22 bases lay in between. Germline V gene data show CDR1 as LNHDA and CDR2 as SQIVND (reference sequence). There are 18 residues in the CDR3.

The chain links TRBV3-1 (or the pseudogene TRBV3-2) to TRBJ2-5, with 14 bases matching TRBD2. Germline V gene lookup returns CDR1 LGHDT and CDR2 YNNKEL (reference sequence). CDR3 size: 14 residues. With 1 base clipped from V and 9 bases from J, the junction kept 1 base outside the gene matches. The DNA of the CDR3 is TGTGCCAGCAGCCAAGGGGGACTAGCGGGGGCCCAGTACTTC. Its protein is CASSQGGLAGAQYF.

The V call is TRBV6-2 or TRBV6-3, the J call TRBJ1-2, with D unresolved. CDR1 MNHEY and CDR2 SVGEGT come from the germline V gene. The CDR3 is 12 amino acids. With 5 bases removed from V and 2 bases from J, the gap between germline ends came to 6 bases. The CDR3 here is CASSDKNYGYTF. CDR3 nucleotides: TGTGCCAGCAGTGACAAGAACTATGGCTACACCTTC.

The chain has TRBV3-1 (or the pseudogene TRBV3-2) and TRBJ2-7, with 12 bases identical to TRBD2. The V segment lost 5 bases and the J segment 4 bases; nucleotides outside the gene matches: 3. The germline V gene has CDR1 LGHDT and CDR2 YNNKEL (reference sequence). The CDR3 totals 14 residues. In DNA, the CDR3 is TGTGCCAGCAGCACGACTAGCGGGAGTTACGAGCAGTACTTC. The encoded protein is CASSTTSGSYEQYF.

The V call is TRBV3-1 (or the pseudogene TRBV3-2), the J call TRBJ2-7, with 11 bases that match TRBD1. From germline, CDR1 is LGHDT and CDR2 YNNKEL (reference sequence). This CDR3 comprises 16 residues. Germline trimming cut 0 bases from V and 6 bases from J; bases unmatched to any gene: 7. The CDR3 sequence: CASSQESRTGGVEQYF. The CDR3 DNA is TGTGCCAGCAGCCAAGAGTCGAGGACAGGGGGCGTCGAGCAGTACTTC.

The chain uses TRBV14 and TRBJ1-2, with 8 bases lining up with TRBD1. The CDR3 contains 13 residues. The germline V gene encodes CDR1 SGHDN and CDR2 FVKESK. Trimming cost V 6 bases and J 4 bases; bases outside gene matches: 4. For the CDR3, the DNA is TGTGCCAGCAGTGAGGACAGGGCCTATGGCTACACCTTC. Its translation is CASSEDRAYGYTF. The full variable domain, in which reference TRBV14 and TRBJ1-2 provide the parts outside the CDR3, is EAGVTQFPSHSVIEKGQTVTLRCDPISGHDNLYWYRRVMGKEIKFLLHFVKESKQDESGMPNNRFLAERTGGTYSTLKVQPAELEDSGVYFCASSEDRAYGYTFGSGTRLTVV.

The V call is TRBV7-2, the J call TRBJ1-3, with 11 bases matching TRBD1. This CDR3 region has 15 residues. J gave up 2 bases and V 5 bases, and 2 bases lay outside the gene matches. Germline values: CDR1 SGHTA, CDR2 FQGNSA. The CDR3 loop is CASSGTGGAGNTIYF. The CDR3 coding sequence is TGTGCCAGCAGCGGGACAGGGGGTGCTGGAAACACCATATATTTT.

This chain links TRBV5-4 with TRBJ2-2, with 11 positions matching TRBD2. The CDR3 sequence is 17 residues long. V lost 0 bases, J lost 1 base, and 2 bases stayed unmatched. Germline values: CDR1 SGHNT, CDR2 YYREEE (reference sequence). CDR3 protein: CASSLGGTSGNTGELFF. Here the CDR3 DNA reads TGTGCCAGCAGCTTGGGAGGGACTAGCGGGAACACCGGGGAGCTGTTTTTT.

V and J are TRBV5-4 and TRBJ2-1; TRBD2 matches 11 bases. There are 17 residues in the CDR3. V lost 1 base to trimming and J lost 10 bases; unmatched junction nucleotides: 13. Germline assignment: CDR1 SGHNT and CDR2 YYREEE (reference sequence). This chain's CDR3 is CASSLWHGTSGPGEQFF. The CDR3 region has the DNA TGTGCCAGCAGCTTGTGGCACGGGACTAGCGGACCAGGCGAGCAGTTCTTC.

The chain uses TRBV10-1 and TRBJ2-2, with a weak D call TRBD1 (5 bases). CDR3 length equals 13 residues. V lost 0 bases to trimming and J lost 13 bases, with 12 bases between them. Germline V gene lookup returns CDR1 WNHNN and CDR2 SYGVQD (reference sequence). The CDR3 nucleotides are TGCGCCAGCAGTGAGTCGATAGGGGTCGGGCTGTTTTTT. It codes for CASSESIGVGLFF.

This clone occurred a few times. The chain is built from TRBV29-1 and TRBJ1-1; TRBD1 might be the D (6 bases). Looked up from germline, CDR1 is SQVTM and CDR2 is ANQGSEA. Trimming cost V 3 bases and J 0 bases, with 11 bases left between them. The CDR3 loop spans 14 amino acids. The CDR3 bases are TGCAGCGTTGATATCGAGGGGGTGAACACTGAAGCTTTCTTT. The encoded protein is CSVDIEGVNTEAFF.

The CDR3 here is CAWSVSGGPTDTQYF. CDR3 nucleotides: TGTGCCTGGAGTGTCTCGGGGGGGCCCACAGATACGCAGTATTTT. V gene TRBV30 combines with J gene TRBJ2-3, with 8 nucleotides matching TRBD2. Germline V lookup: CDR1 GTSNPN, CDR2 SVGIG (reference sequence). J was trimmed by 2 bases and V by 0 bases; bases with no gene match: 4. This CDR3 contains 15 residues.

The chain is built from TRBV18 and TRBJ1-1; D gene ambiguous. The V and J ends lost 0 bases and 4 bases respectively, with 12 bases between them. The CDR3 extends over 15 amino acids. From germline, CDR1 is KGHSH and CDR2 LQKENI. CDR3: CASSPPSRSSTEAFF. CDR3 DNA sequence: TGTGCCAGCTCACCACCGTCCCGCAGTTCCACTGAAGCTTTCTTT.

The chain is built from TRBV19 and TRBJ2-5; TRBD2 might be the D (5 bases). Germline assignment: CDR1 LNHDA and CDR2 SQIVND (reference sequence). This CDR3 has 14 residues. V was clipped by 5 bases and J by 2 bases, with 12 bases between them. CDR3 sequence: CASSGREQQETQYF. In nucleotides, the CDR3 is TGTGCCAGTAGTGGCCGGGAACAGCAAGAGACCCAGTACTTC. The full variable domain, in which reference TRBV19 and TRBJ2-5 provide the parts outside the CDR3, is DGGITQSPKYLFRKEGQNVTLSCEQNLNHDAMYWYRQDPGQGLRLIYYSQIVNDFQKGDIAEGYSVSREKKESFPLTVTSAQKNPTAFYLCASSGREQQETQYFGPGTRLLVL.

This rearrangement joins TRBV4-1 to TRBJ2-7, with 11 bases that match TRBD2. Germline V gene sequence: CDR1 MGHRA, CDR2 YSYEKL. V lost 4 bases, J lost 4 bases, and 6 bases stayed unmatched. This CDR3 comprises 15 residues. CDR3 DNA: TGCGCCAGCAGCCCGGCTAGCGGGGGGAATTACGAGCAGTACTTC. Its translation: CASSPASGGNYEQYF.

This chain links TRBV7-9 with TRBJ1-2; 10 bases fit TRBD1. Germline V gene data show CDR1 as SEHNR and CDR2 as FQNEAQ (reference sequence). The CDR3 totals 15 residues. V dropped 5 bases and J dropped 6; count of bases not matched to a gene: 9. CDR3 loop: CASSRRDRGRNGYTF. In DNA form, the CDR3 reads TGTGCCAGCAGCCGCCGGGACAGGGGAAGGAATGGCTACACCTTC.

J is TRBJ1-1 and V is TRBV11-2; 7 positions match TRBD1. V was pared by 2 bases and J by 3 bases, with 3 bases of the junction left unmatched. The CDR3 is 14 residues long. Germline CDR1 SGHAT, CDR2 FQNNGV. In DNA form, the CDR3 reads TGTGCCAGCAGCTTAATGGGACAGTACACTGAAGCTTTCTTT. Encoded protein: CASSLMGQYTEAFF.

The V and J genes are TRBV7-2 and TRBJ2-7; D uncertain. The CDR3 extends over 19 amino acids. The V end was cut by 4 bases, the J end by 2 bases, with 27 bases between. From germline, CDR1 is SGHTA and CDR2 FQGNSA. CDR3 coding DNA: TGTGCCAGCAGCTCGCGATCCAACTCCGGGTCACCTACTACCTACGAGCAGTACTTC. Residues: CASSSRSNSGSPTTYEQYF.

This rearrangement joins TRBV20-1 to TRBJ2-5; perhaps TRBD2 as D (6 bases). Per germline, CDR1 DFQATT and CDR2 SNEGSKA (reference sequence). CDR3 length equals 15 residues. V lost 3 bases, J lost 5 bases, and 19 bases lay in between. The CDR3 nucleotides are TGCAGTGCTAGTCGGGCGGGGAGTGGAGGGGAGACCCAGTACTTC. It codes for CSASRAGSGGETQYF.

The gene calls are TRBV18 and TRBJ2-2, with 7 bases identical to TRBD1. This CDR3 comprises 14 residues. J was trimmed by 11 bases and V by 6 bases; bases with no gene match: 12. Germline loops: CDR1 KGHSH, CDR2 LQKENI. CDR3 DNA sequence: TGTGCCAGCTCCCGATCGACAGGGCCCCTCGAGCTGTTTTTT. Translated: CASSRSTGPLELFF.

This clone was detected once. V usage is TRBV25-1 and J usage is TRBJ2-2; D call uncertain. Trimming removed 5 bases at V and 5 bases at J, with 9 bases between. In germline, CDR1 is MGHDK, CDR2 SYGVNS. The CDR3 covers 13 residues. CDR3 sequence (DNA): TGTGCCAGCAGTCAAACTGATACCGGGGAGCTGTTTTTT. Protein: CASSQTDTGELFF.

The chain has TRBV5-1 and TRBJ2-3, with D possibly matching TRBD2 (5 bases). Germline V gene sequence: CDR1 SGHRS, CDR2 YFSETQ. Between the trimmed V and J ends, which lost 0 bases and 1 base, there was a span of 9 bases. CDR3 length: 15 residues. CDR3: CASSLGGEGTDTQYF. The CDR3 DNA sequence: TGCGCCAGCAGCTTGGGGGGAGAGGGCACAGATACGCAGTATTTT.

J is TRBJ1-1 and V is TRBV19; D is possibly TRBD1 (5 bases). The CDR3 runs to 15 residues. Trimming took 6 bases from V and 4 from J, leaving 18 bases between them. Germline CDR1 is LNHDA and CDR2 is SQIVND (reference sequence). The CDR3 sequence is CASRAPGLLGTEAFF. The CDR3 DNA reads TGTGCCAGTAGGGCTCCGGGACTCCTGGGCACTGAAGCTTTCTTT.

This clone was counted once. J is TRBJ1-5 and V is TRBV11-2; TRBD1 matches 9 bases. The CDR3 is made up of 15 amino acids. Germline CDR1 is SGHAT and CDR2 is FQNNGV. With 3 bases clipped from V and 6 bases from J, the junction kept 6 bases outside the gene matches. CDR3 region: CASSFGTGYGQPQHF. The CDR3 DNA reads TGTGCCAGCAGCTTCGGGACAGGGTATGGTCAGCCCCAGCATTTT.

Here the CDR3 reads CANGDNPYNEQFF. In DNA, the CDR3 is TGTGCCAACGGGGACAATCCCTACAATGAGCAGTTCTTC. This chain uses TRBV10-3 with TRBJ2-1; D is possibly TRBD1 (6 bases). The germline V and J ends were trimmed by 10 bases and 2 bases, with 12 bases remaining between them. Germline V gene data show CDR1 as ENHRY and CDR2 as SYGVKD. This CDR3 has 13 amino acids.

The chain carries TRBV28 and TRBJ2-7; 8 bases are shared with TRBD1. The CDR3 loop spans 15 amino acids. Germline trimming cut 4 bases from V and 6 bases from J; bases unmatched to any gene: 11. Germline V lookup: CDR1 MDHEN, CDR2 SYDVKM. The CDR3 reads CASSSHQGASSEQYF. The CDR3 bases are TGTGCCAGCAGTTCTCACCAGGGGGCGAGCTCCGAGCAGTACTTC.

This chain connects TRBV18 to TRBJ2-7, with 7 positions matching TRBD1. V was clipped by 5 bases and J by 3 bases; unmatched bases: 4. The CDR3 runs 13 residues. The germline V gene encodes CDR1 KGHSH and CDR2 LQKENI. CDR3 bases: TGTGCCAGCTCAACCGGGACAGACTACGAGCAGTACTTC. It specifies CASSTGTDYEQYF.

This rearrangement joins TRBV28 to TRBJ2-1; 10 nucleotides agree with TRBD2. V trimming: 3 bases; J trimming: 6 bases; junction bases outside the gene matches: 2. Germline CDR1 and CDR2: MDHEN and SYDVKM. The CDR3 extends over 14 amino acids. The chain's CDR3 is CASSLTSGLNEQFF. The CDR3 bases are TGTGCCAGCAGTTTGACTAGCGGGCTCAATGAGCAGTTCTTC.